This T cell receptor beta chain emerged from a study of beta chain features in type 1 diabetes listed by TCRdb under 2018. General notes on the study: Mean age, gender distribution, total cell number and subset yield did not differ between patients and healthy donors. A total of around 110,000,000 sorted cells were examined across all samples, and a strong correlation was observed between cell number per subset and RNA yield. In the study, recently diagnosed type 1 diabetes patients and matched healthy donors were compared on the TCRB repertoires of their sorted circulating CD4+ T cell subsets. Regulatory and stem cell-like memory subsets were obtained from only 8 patients and about eight healthy donors, while naive and central memory subsets were obtained from all 30 or so donors.

In this sample, this clone turned up a few times. Its antigen target is currently unknown. Qualities for individual bases were not recorded, and no much larger clone is one base off. Each donor gave one peripheral blood draw, averaging roughly 120 mL, which was collected into heparinised tubes. A BD FACSAria II was used to sort naive, central memory, regulatory and stem cell-like memory CD4+ T cells with a panel that included CD45RO, CCR7, CD25, CD127, CD95 and CD27. Every sorted population had a purity above 95%. PBMCs were isolated immediately by Lymphoprep density gradient centrifugation and stained directly without culture. So that batch effects would be minimized, each experiment stained and sorted samples in pairs, pairing one healthy donor with one patient. General conclusions and limits of the study: Naive, central memory and regulatory TCRB repertoires appeared more similar among patients than among healthy donors. Because cDNA was sequenced instead of genomic DNA, highly expressing activated cells could be over-represented, though the groups showed no difference in activation or CD3 levels. Because small numbers of individuals were included in the HLA sub-analyses, any influence of HLA type on TCRB rearrangement was left unresolved. Shorter templates might have been favored by PCR, but patient and control samples were amplified and corrected together, so both groups would have been affected equally by any skew. A moderate but significant shortening of TCRB CDR3 length was observed in type 1 diabetes patients in all four CD4+ subsets. At VDJ recombination sites, patients with type 1 diabetes made fewer insertions and deleted more nucleotides, a pattern implying thymic rearrangement abnormalities.

Here V drops 3 bases and J drops 5 bases, and the junction holds 7 bases not matched to any gene. CDR1 and CDR2 (SGHRS, YFSETQ) derive from the germline V gene. The CDR3 measures 15 amino acids from cysteine to phenylalanine. The read is trimmed to its CDR3 DNA, 45 bases read in frame from base 1. The entire amount of isolated RNA was reverse transcribed using the High Capacity cDNA Reverse Transcription Kit, so the sequenced TCRB transcripts were expressed ones. Deep immunoSEQ sequencing was applied to naive, central memory and regulatory T cell samples, giving an average of around 4 million total reads per sample. Sorted cells were lysed in RLT buffer, and RNA was extracted using DNase-treated RNeasy Micro or Mini kits according to cell number. Each cell subset was processed separately to prevent cross-contamination, with patient and healthy donor samples processed together. TCRB sequences were amplified from cDNA with the immunoSEQ multiplex PCR, producing 87-bp fragments spanning the CDR3 region. Sequencing of the amplicons was performed on the Illumina HiSeq platform. Turning to the authors' computational methods: Synthetic template baselines were used to correct PCR bias computationally, reads within Hamming distance 2 were collapsed together, and singletons that could not be merged were discarded. Reads were aligned to IMGT to assign V, D and J genes, CDR3 length, and insertions or deletions at six rearrangement sites. Within each subset, clonotype counts were normalized to sorted cell number, after which true diversity and Gini coefficients were computed with the tcR R package. Repertoire sharing was quantified using the overlap coefficient calculated on TCRB nucleotide sequences. TCRdb obtained this table from immuneACCESS and retained in-frame rearrangements with V and J assigned. These tables miss some clones; where compared with another copy, unresolved V genes account for less than half of the shortfall, and the remainder is unexplained. The DNA was the basis for D and trimming; V, J and clone size are from that table. The sample table holds almost 350,000 clones, of which around 8.5% were seen once. The ten largest clones represent around 1% of the sample.

The chain employs TRBV5-1 and TRBJ2-1; TRBD1 matches 8 bases in the middle. Sequenced material: central memory CD4+ T cells from blood. The sequence derives from a man aged 30-40 years with type 1 diabetes. The base sequence is TGCGCCAGCAGCTGGGGGAACAGGGGGAACAATGAGCAGTTCTTC. This translates into CASSWGNRGNNEQFF.